A selection of T cell receptor beta chains follows, all from one sample in a study of blood T cell repertoires in COVID-19. Assay used: immunoSEQ multiplex PCR; TCRdb lists only in-frame clones, some missing. The repertoire holds 26,000 or so clones, almost 90% seen once, with about 11% in the top ten. Sequenced input: peripheral blood. The receptors come from a man between 65 and 85 years old with acute or convalescent COVID-19. Both conserved end residues are part of each CDR3. A D gene is named only where the DNA matches it firmly. Size tells how often a clone was seen (once, few, many) or the class of an expanded clone, and some rows leave it out.

v_call	clone_size	cdr3_length	j_call	d_call	cdr3_nt	cdr3_aa
TRBV11-3	.	14	TRBJ1-1	.	TGTGCCAGCAGCTCCGGGGGTGGGGACACTGAAGCTTTCTTT	CASSSGGGDTEAFF
TRBV4-1	.	12	TRBJ1-2	.	TGCGCCAGCGGTACATGGGCGCTCGGCTACACCTTC	CASGTWALGYTF
TRBV19	.	16	TRBJ2-3	.	TGTGCCAGTAGTATGGGATTAGCGTTTAGCACAGATACGCAGTATTTT	CASSMGLAFSTDTQYF
TRBV7-3	.	17	TRBJ2-1	.	TGTGCCAGCAGCTTAGGAGGGACTGGCGGGCGGAACAATGAGCAGTTCTTC	CASSLGGTGGRNNEQFF
TRBV7-2	.	16	TRBJ1-4	.	TGTGCCAGCAGCTTAGGTATCCAGGGGCTTAACGAAAAACTGTTTTTT	CASSLGIQGLNEKLFF
TRBV5-1	.	17	TRBJ2-3	.	TGCGCCAGCAGCTTGGTTTCAGGGGCAGGGGGCACAGATACGCAGTATTTT	CASSLVSGAGGTDTQYF
TRBV28	.	13	TRBJ1-2	TRBD1	TGTGCCAGCAGTTTACAGGGGGACTATGGCTACACCTTC	CASSLQGDYGYTF
TRBV18	.	16	TRBJ2-5	.	TGTGCCAGCTCACCACTGTCAGGCCTAATCCAAGAGACCCAGTACTTC	CASSPLSGLIQETQYF
TRBV20-1	.	11	TRBJ1-1	.	TGCAGTGCTGGAAACCAGGGGGAAGCTTTCTTT	CSAGNQGEAFF
TRBV5-1	.	16	TRBJ2-2	TRBD2	TGCGCCAGCAGCATCGGGACTAGCGGGAGGACCGGGGAGCTGTTTTTT	CASSIGTSGRTGELFF
TRBV7-3	.	14	TRBJ1-2	TRBD1	TGTGCCAGCAGCCGAACAACAGGGGCAGAAGGCTACACCTTC	CASSRTTGAEGYTF
TRBV21-1	once	14	TRBJ1-2	.	TGTGCCAGCAGCAAAGCGAAGGGGCGTATTGGCTACACCTTC	CASSKAKGRIGYTF
TRBV5-1	.	17	TRBJ2-3	TRBD1	TGCGCCAGCAGCCGTTCGCCCTTGGACAGGGTTTTAGATACGCAGTATTTT	CASSRSPLDRVLDTQYF
TRBV7-2	.	13	TRBJ2-2	TRBD2	TGTGCCAGGACTAGCGCGAACACCGGGGAGCTGTTTTTT	CARTSANTGELFF
TRBV15	.	16	TRBJ2-7	.	TGTGCCACCAGCAGAGATGGCCCAGCGGGCTACTACGAGCAGTACTTC	CATSRDGPAGYYEQYF
TRBV5-6	.	13	TRBJ1-2	.	TGTGCCAGCAGCTTCAGGCCCCCGGGGGGCTACACCTTC	CASSFRPPGGYTF
TRBV5-4	.	15	TRBJ2-1	TRBD2	TGTGCCAGCAGCTTTAGCGGGTCTACCTACAATGAGCAGTTCTTC	CASSFSGSTYNEQFF
TRBV5-5	.	14	TRBJ2-7	.	TGTGCCAGCAGTCCGGCGGCTAACTACTACGAGCAGTACTTC	CASSPAANYYEQYF
TRBV27	few	12	TRBJ2-7	.	TGTGCCAGCAGTGGCGGGGGCAGGGAGCAGTACTTC	CASSGGGREQYF
TRBV18	.	14	TRBJ1-5	.	TGTGCCAGCTCACCGACAGACCCCAATCAGCCCCAGCATTTT	CASSPTDPNQPQHF
TRBV21-1	.	10	TRBJ1-1	.	TGTGCCCGGGGGGCCACTGAAGCTTTCTTT	CARGATEAFF
TRBV7-8	.	13	TRBJ1-1	TRBD1	TGTGCCAGCAGCTTCAAACAGGGGACTGAAGCTTTCTTT	CASSFKQGTEAFF
TRBV15	.	16	TRBJ1-1	.	TGTGCCACCAGCAGAGATATTTGGGGCCAGAACACTGAAGCTTTCTTT	CATSRDIWGQNTEAFF
TRBV7-8	.	14	TRBJ1-1	.	TGTGCCAGCAGCTCCCACAGACAGAACACTGAAGCTTTCTTT	CASSSHRQNTEAFF
TRBV7-2	.	16	TRBJ2-2	TRBD2	TGTGCCAGCAGCTTAGAATTTGCGGGAGCGGGCGGGGAGCTGTTTTTT	CASSLEFAGAGGELFF
TRBV7-2	.	15	TRBJ1-4	.	TGTGCCAGCAGCTTACAGGGTAGAGCTAATGAAAAACTGTTTTTT	CASSLQGRANEKLFF
TRBV27	.	15	TRBJ2-7	.	TGTGCCAGCAGTTCACAGGGACGTAGCTCCTACGAGCAGTACTTC	CASSSQGRSSYEQYF
TRBV6-2/TRBV6-3	.	15	TRBJ2-3	.	TGTGCCAGCAGCCTCGGGACTTACATGGGAGATACGCAGTATTTT	CASSLGTYMGDTQYF
TRBV5-1	.	15	TRBJ2-5	TRBD2	TGCGCCAGCAGCTTGCTTAGCGGGAGCGGGGAGACCCAGTACTTC	CASSLLSGSGETQYF
TRBV5-1	.	14	TRBJ1-2	TRBD1	TGCGCCAGCAGCTTGGGGGACAGCACACAGGGCTACACCTTC	CASSLGDSTQGYTF
TRBV2	.	13	TRBJ2-5	TRBD1	TGTGCCAGCAGCGCAGGGGGCTCAGAGACCCAGTACTTC	CASSAGGSETQYF
TRBV6-2/TRBV6-3	.	16	TRBJ1-5	.	TGTGCCAGCAGTTTAGACAGCCGATATAGCAATCAGCCCCAGCATTTT	CASSLDSRYSNQPQHF
TRBV3-1/TRBV3-2	.	15	TRBJ2-7	TRBD2	TGTGCCAGCAGCCAGACTAGCGGGAGTATCTACGAGCAGTACTTC	CASSQTSGSIYEQYF
TRBV19	.	16	TRBJ2-1	.	TGTGCCAGTAGTATAGTAGCGGCCATGTCCTACAATGAGCAGTTCTTC	CASSIVAAMSYNEQFF
TRBV7-2	.	13	TRBJ2-7	.	TGTGCCAGCAGCTCCTCCGTCGGCTACGAGCAGTACTTC	CASSSSVGYEQYF
TRBV6-6	.	16	TRBJ1-4	TRBD1	TGTGCCAGCAGTTACCCCAAGGCCCAGGGGGAGTTGAAACTGTTTTTT	CASSYPKAQGELKLFF
TRBV5-5	.	17	TRBJ1-4	TRBD1	TGTGCCAGCAGCTTTATCCCAGGGGGCTCTTCTAATGAAAAACTGTTTTTT	CASSFIPGGSSNEKLFF
TRBV9	.	16	TRBJ2-7	TRBD1	TGTGCCAGCAGCGTAGAGCAGGGGGCTTTTATTAGCGAGCAGTACTTC	CASSVEQGAFISEQYF
TRBV27	medium-sized	14	TRBJ1-2	TRBD1	TGTGCCAGCAGTGCGGGGACAGGGGCGAGGGGCTACACCTTC	CASSAGTGARGYTF
TRBV27	.	15	TRBJ2-2	.	TGTGCCAGCAGTTTTTCAGGCAGGGTCACCGGGGAGCTGTTTTTT	CASSFSGRVTGELFF
TRBV28	once	16	TRBJ2-3	TRBD1	TGTGCCAGCAGTTCTCCAGGGGGTTCTAGCACAGATACGCAGTATTTT	CASSSPGGSSTDTQYF
TRBV9	.	14	TRBJ1-3	.	TGTGCCAGCAGCGGAGCGGGCTCTGGAAACACCATATATTTT	CASSGAGSGNTIYF
TRBV5-1	.	14	TRBJ2-3	.	TGCGCCAGCAGCAGCGTCCTTAGCACAGATACGCAGTATTTT	CASSSVLSTDTQYF
TRBV18	.	15	TRBJ2-7	.	TGTGCCAGCTCAGGACTGGGCGGATGGGTGAAAGAGCAGTACTTC	CASSGLGGWVKEQYF
TRBV19	.	15	TRBJ2-7	TRBD2	TGTGCCAGTAGTCGCCGGGGGGAGACCTCCTACGAGCAGTACTTC	CASSRRGETSYEQYF
TRBV19	.	13	TRBJ1-5	.	TGTGCCAGTAGTATGGACAGAAATCAGCCCCAGCATTTT	CASSMDRNQPQHF
TRBV5-5	.	16	TRBJ1-2	TRBD1	TGTGCCAGCAGCCCCGGGACAGGGGGCGGTTATTATGGCTACACCTTC	CASSPGTGGGYYGYTF
TRBV18	.	12	TRBJ2-7	.	TGTGCCAGCTCACCACCCCAGGGGAAGCAGTACTTC	CASSPPQGKQYF
TRBV5-1	.	15	TRBJ2-1	TRBD2	TGCGCCAGCAGCTTGGGAGGGACTAGCACCCATGAGCAGTTCTTC	CASSLGGTSTHEQFF
TRBV28	once	15	TRBJ1-1	.	TGTGCCAGCAGTGGGGCAGGGGAGGGAAAAGCTGAAGCTTTCTTT	CASSGAGEGKAEAFF
TRBV5-6	.	13	TRBJ1-1	.	TGTGCCAGCAGCTTGGCCAGGGACACTGAAGCTTTCTTT	CASSLARDTEAFF
TRBV18	.	15	TRBJ1-5	TRBD1	TGTGCCAGCTCACCAGGACAGGGCAGCAATCAGCCCCAGCATTTT	CASSPGQGSNQPQHF
TRBV19	.	16	TRBJ2-1	TRBD2	TGTGCCAGTAGTGAAACTAGCGGGGCGGGGTACAATGAGCAGTTCTTC	CASSETSGAGYNEQFF
TRBV7-2	.	15	TRBJ1-2	TRBD1	TGTGCCAGCAGCCCAGGACAGGGGGCATTCTATGGCTACACCTTC	CASSPGQGAFYGYTF
TRBV19	.	13	TRBJ1-5	.	TGTGCCAGTAGTCGTCGGGACAATCAGCCCCAGCATTTT	CASSRRDNQPQHF
TRBV4-1	.	15	TRBJ2-1	.	TGCGCCAGCAGCCAAGGGAGGACAGTATACAATGAGCAGTTCTTC	CASSQGRTVYNEQFF
TRBV2	.	15	TRBJ1-5	.	TGTGCCAGCTTACCCACCCGGGGAGGCGGTCAGCCCCAGCATTTT	CASLPTRGGGQPQHF